This T cell receptor beta chain came from a study of cytomegalovirus exposure and HLA in healthy donors. Study-wide results and limits: Clonal expansion, a later analysis showed, was greater in HLA-associated TCR beta chains than in equally common others. The majority of CMV-associated TCR beta chains were reported as apparently HLA-restricted in a later analysis.

The PCR employed 60 Vbeta primers together with 13 Jbeta primers. Original processing notes: Among the unique TCR beta chains that a later analysis counted, about 86 million in all, about 12 million were shared. Assay used: immunoSEQ multiplex PCR; TCRdb lists only in-frame clones, some missing. That table supplies the V and J calls and clone size; D and trimming were determined from the DNA. The table for this sample gives fewer than 150,000 clones. A remark on this clone: As yet, its antigen is unknown.

The CDR3 consists of 17 residues. The germline CDR1 and CDR2 sequences are SGDLS and YYNGEE. V lost 4 bases to trimming and J lost 9 bases; unmatched junction nucleotides: 21. The sample taken for sequencing was PBMCs. The rearrangement links TRBV9 to TRBJ2-7; 8 bases fit TRBD2. The receptor comes from a man aged 18 to 30 in good health and CMV-seronegative. The CDR3 DNA sequence: TGTGCCAGCAGCTCCGGTTTAGCGGGGATACCCTACGAAGGGCAGTACTTC. Encoded protein: CASSSGLAGIPYEGQYF.